This T cell receptor beta chain was captured in a study of identical twins. The V and J ends lost 5 bases and 4 bases respectively, with 17 bases between them. The CDR3 loop spans 15 amino acids. Germline assignment: CDR1 SGHTA and CDR2 FQGNSA. TCRdb reprocessed the 5' RACE reads with MiXCR, giving one entry per CDR3 protein. Of 400,000 to 650,000 distinct CDR3 sequences listed, about 20% are singletons. The same data also went into a second study, on T cells expressing NK-cell markers. That study reports: Sorting of alpha-beta TCR T cells alone was achieved in several experiments with an anti-gamma-delta TCR antibody. Dominant NKG2C+ clonotypes accounted for about 1.0-8% of CD8+ T cells in about six donors. Among a handful of donors, these clonotypes also ranked first in the CD3+CD56-NKG2C+ fraction.

The gene calls are TRBV7-2 and TRBJ1-1; tentatively, D is TRBD1 (6 bases). The origin of this receptor is a woman younger than 35 in good health. Source material: CD4+ T cells sorted from blood. The CDR3 protein is CASSRRGGAVTEAFF. DNA for the CDR3: TGTGCCAGCAGCCGCCGGGGGGGCGCAGTCACTGAAGCTTTCTTT.